Each of the 17 T cell receptor beta chains below was sequenced from the same sample in a study of PD-1 blockade in classical Hodgkin lymphoma. No patient escaped relapse after autologous stem cell transplantation, and brentuximab vedotin exposure varied. Using immunoSEQ multiplex PCR, the repertoire was profiled, and TCRdb retains in-frame clones only, with some absent. In the table there are under 30,000 clones, around 67% of which are singletons. The starting material was peripheral blood mononuclear cells (PBMCs), obtained before the second cycle of nivolumab. All receptors derive from a human donor with classical Hodgkin lymphoma.

The chain recombines TRBV28 with TRBJ1-1, with TRBD1 identical over 7 bases. Losses at the gene ends were 5 bases for V and 3 bases for J; bases not matched to a gene: 9. This CDR3 spans 15 amino acids. CDR1 and CDR2 from the germline V gene are MDHEN and SYDVKM. In DNA form, the CDR3 reads TGTGCCAGCAGTACCCGGACAGGCCCCTACACTGAAGCTTTCTTT. Protein product: CASSTRTGPYTEAFF.

The CDR3 DNA reads TGTGCCAGCAGTTACTCGATAGGGGGAAGCTACGAGCAGTACTTC. Translation gives CASSYSIGGSYEQYF. This sequence joins TRBV6-5 and TRBJ2-7; D perhaps matches TRBD1 (6 bases). The CDR3 loop spans 15 amino acids. V was pared by 0 bases and J by 3 bases, with 12 bases between. Per the germline V gene, CDR1 is MNHEY and CDR2 is SVGAGI.

Notes on this clone: One junction end disagrees with the germline gene, perhaps due to a read error. The sample holds other DNA sequences that translate to the same CDR3. This rearrangement joins TRBV23-1 to TRBJ1-2; 7 positions agree with TRBD1. TRBV23-1 carries the ORF label, with uncertain function. The CDR3 covers 17 residues. The CDR3 DNA follows: TGCGCCAGCAGTCAAGAAACCCGGAGGCAGGGGGACTATGGCTACACTTTC. This translates into CASSQETRRQGDYGYTF.

By frequency in the sample, this clone is medium-sized. Here the CDR3 reads CASSSQGATEAFF. In DNA form, the CDR3 reads TGTGCCAGCAGCTCGCAGGGGGCCACTGAAGCTTTCTTT. The chain uses TRBV7-9 and TRBJ1-1; TRBD1 agrees at 8 bases. The V gene end was trimmed by 4 bases and the J gene end by 4 bases; junction bases not matched to a gene: 2. The length of the CDR3 is 13 residues. CDR1 and CDR2 (germline): SEHNR, FQNEAQ (reference sequence). The complete variable domain, with remaining parts taken from reference TRBV7-9 and TRBJ1-1, reads DTGVSQNPRHKITKRGQNVTFRCDPISEHNRLYWYRQTLGQGPEFLTYFQNEAQLEKSRLLSDRFSAERPKGSFSTLEIQRTEQGDSAMYLCASSSQGATEAFFGQGTRLTVV.

The V gene is TRBV6-5, the J gene TRBJ1-6; perhaps TRBD1 as D (6 bases). Germline V lookup: CDR1 MNHEY, CDR2 SVGAGI. Deletions cut 6 bases from V and 3 bases from J, with 12 bases between. The CDR3 has 15 residues. In DNA, the CDR3 is TGTGCCAGCAGCCCCGGACAGATCTATAATTCACCCCTCCACTTT. Translated: CASSPGQIYNSPLHF.

V and J are TRBV7-2 and TRBJ2-7, with TRBD1 matching 10 bases. The CDR3 is 15 residues long. Germline CDR1 is SGHTA and CDR2 is FQGNSA. After removal of 7 bases from V and 3 bases from J, the junction contained 9 bases not matched to a gene. CDR3 in DNA: TGTGCCAGCACCCCACCCGGGACAGGGGTCTACGAGCAGTACTTC. Translated: CASTPPGTGVYEQYF. The full variable domain, with the rest looked up from reference TRBV7-2 and TRBJ2-7, is GAGVSQSPSNKVTEKGKDVELRCDPISGHTALYWYRQSLGQGLEFLIYFQGNSAPDKSGLPSDRFSAERTGGSVSTLTIQRTQQEDSAVYLCASTPPGTGVYEQYFGPGTRLTVT.

The chain combines TRBV7-8 with TRBJ1-2, with D uncertain. Per germline, CDR1 SGHVS and CDR2 FQNEAQ. This CDR3 is 14 amino acids long. Trimming removed 7 bases at V and 6 bases at J, with 18 bases between. CDR3 DNA sequence: TGTGCCAGCAACTCAGGTTGGGCCTCTGATGGCTACACCTTC. Its protein is CASNSGWASDGYTF.

This chain joins TRBV18 and TRBJ1-2; no definite D call. The CDR3 has 14 amino acids. Between the trimmed V and J ends, which lost 3 bases and 2 bases, there was a span of 10 bases. Germline CDR1 and CDR2: KGHSH and LQKENI. CDR3 DNA: TGTGCCAGCTCACCCCGAGAGTTCAACTATGGCTACACCTTC. Translation gives CASSPREFNYGYTF.

This chain uses TRBV10-2 with TRBJ2-1; the match to TRBD1 covers 9 bases. V trimming: 4 bases; J trimming: 2 bases; junction bases outside the gene matches: 0. The CDR3 has 14 residues. Looked up from germline, CDR1 is WSHSY and CDR2 is SAAADI. CDR3: CASSGQGAYNEQFF. In DNA, the CDR3 is TGCGCCAGCAGTGGACAGGGGGCCTACAATGAGCAGTTCTTC.

This rearrangement joins TRBV28 to TRBJ1-5; 7 nucleotides align to TRBD1. The CDR3 has 15 residues. The germline V gene encodes CDR1 MDHEN and CDR2 SYDVKM. Unmatched junction bases numbered 9, after V lost 5 bases and J lost 5 bases. The CDR3 reads CASSPPGTADQPQHF. In DNA, the CDR3 is TGTGCCAGCAGTCCCCCCGGGACAGCGGATCAGCCCCAGCATTTT.

As for this clone: This sample includes further DNA sequences coding for the same CDR3. V is TRBV20-1 and J is TRBJ2-7, with D unclear. The V gene's germline CDR1 is DFQATT and CDR2 SNEGSKA (reference sequence). The CDR3 is made up of 11 amino acids. V lost 3 bases and J lost 3, with 6 bases in between. The CDR3 sequence: CSASTSYEQYV. The CDR3 region has the DNA TGCAGTGCTAGTACAAGCTACGAGCAGTACGTC.

The rearrangement uses TRBV11-2 and TRBJ2-4, with D possibly being TRBD1 (6 bases). CDR3 length equals 16 residues. Per the germline V gene, CDR1 is SGHAT and CDR2 is FQNNGV. V lost 1 base and J 7 bases, leaving 17 bases between the germline ends. Written as DNA, the CDR3 is TGTGCCAGCAGCTTAGCGGACAGCCGGTGGTGGAACATTCAGTACTTC. The encoded protein is CASSLADSRWWNIQYF.

J is TRBJ1-6 and V is TRBV6-5, with a possible D match to TRBD1 (5 bases). CDR1 and CDR2 from the germline V gene are MNHEY and SVGAGI. V gave up 5 bases and J gave up 9 bases, with 14 bases separating them. This CDR3 comprises 14 residues. CDR3: CASSRTGGGSPLHF. The CDR3 DNA follows: TGTGCCAGCAGTAGGACGGGTGGGGGTTCACCCCTCCACTTT.

The chain has TRBV11-3 and TRBJ2-1; 8 nucleotides line up with TRBD2. V lost 1 base and J lost 8; bases outside the gene matches: 10. The CDR3 spans 16 residues. The germline V gene has CDR1 SGHNT and CDR2 YENEEA. This CDR3 is CASSLGRGGLGDEQFF. The CDR3 region has the DNA TGTGCCAGCAGCTTAGGACGGGGGGGCCTAGGGGATGAGCAGTTCTTC.

This chain connects TRBV6-5 to TRBJ1-2, with D possibly being TRBD1 (5 bases). The germline V gene has CDR1 MNHEY and CDR2 SVGAGI. Trimming took off 7 bases at V and 8 bases at J, with 23 bases between the two ends. CDR3 length: 15 amino acids. The CDR3 sequence is CASNSRGVGGGGYTF. CDR3 coding DNA: TGTGCCAGCAATTCGCGGGGGGTTGGGGGAGGCGGCTACACCTTC.

The V gene is TRBV27, the J gene TRBJ2-3, with 8 positions matching TRBD1. Germline V gives CDR1 MNHEY, CDR2 SMNVEV (reference sequence). This CDR3 spans 15 amino acids. The V segment lost 3 bases and the J segment 4 bases; nucleotides outside the gene matches: 6. Written as DNA, the CDR3 is TGTGCCAGCAGTTTGGGACAGGTCTTTCCAGATACGCAGTATTTT. Amino acids: CASSLGQVFPDTQYF.

This clone was seen more than once but under ten times. The rearrangement links TRBV2 to TRBJ1-4; D may be TRBD1 (5 bases). This CDR3 spans 11 amino acids. CDR1 is SNHLY, CDR2 FYNNEI, per germline. Trimming stripped 6 bases from V and 14 bases from J, with 13 bases between. The CDR3 DNA sequence: TGTGCCAGCAGGAGCCGGGACTTTCTGTTTTTT. The encoded protein is CASRSRDFLFF.